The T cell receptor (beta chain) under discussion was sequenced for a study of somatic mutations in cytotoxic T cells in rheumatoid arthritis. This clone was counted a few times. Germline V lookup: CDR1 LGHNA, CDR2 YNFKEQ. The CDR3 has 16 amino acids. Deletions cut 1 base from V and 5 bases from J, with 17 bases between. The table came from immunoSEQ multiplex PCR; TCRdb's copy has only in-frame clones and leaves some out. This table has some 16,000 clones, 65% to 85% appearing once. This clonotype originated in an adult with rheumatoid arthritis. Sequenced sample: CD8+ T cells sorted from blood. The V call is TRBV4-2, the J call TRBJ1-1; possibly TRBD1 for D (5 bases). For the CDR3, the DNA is TGTGCCAGCAGCCAAGTTGCGGGGGGGAAGGAAACTGAAGCTTTCTTT. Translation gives CASSQVAGGKETEAFF.